The clone carrying this T cell receptor (beta chain) was observed a handful of times. This specimen belongs to a study of cytomegalovirus exposure and HLA in healthy donors. PCR employed 60 Vbeta and 13 Jbeta primers. Assay: immunoSEQ multiplex PCR; the TCRdb copy retains only in-frame clones and omits some. In the table there are about 180,000 clones, about 78% of which are singletons. The germline CDR1 and CDR2 sequences are SGDLS and YYNGEE. This CDR3 comprises 13 residues. V gave up 0 bases and J gave up 7 bases, with 8 bases separating them. The receptor was isolated from a man aged 55 to 70 in good health and CMV-seronegative. This chain joins TRBV9 and TRBJ2-1; D might be TRBD2 (5 bases). Sequenced: PBMCs. In DNA, the CDR3 is TGTGCCAGCAGCGTAGCCCCGGGGAATGAGCAGTTCTTC. This sequence encodes CASSVAPGNEQFF.